One and the same sample provided the 5 T cell receptor beta chains below, sequenced in a study of regulatory T cells in long-lasting Graves disease. Time point noted: newly diagnosed GD, antithyroid drugs for less than 3 months. PBMC-derived RNA was used for the TCR library. Researchers made TCR beta libraries by using iRepertoire HTBI primers and running Arm-PCR on CDR3 regions. From the multiplex PCR reads, TCRdb called clonotypes with MiXCR, one entry per CDR3 protein. This sample carries around 470,000 distinct CDR3 sequences, about 15% of them seen once, and the ten largest clones take approximately 15%. These data also formed part of another study, on T cells in Graves' hyperthyroidism and ophthalmopathy.

The sequencing here drew on peripheral blood mononuclear cells (PBMCs), taken at new diagnosis, from a patient treated with antithyroid drugs. These receptors were obtained from a woman aged 45-59 years with Graves disease.

Comment on this clonotype: One end of the junction does not line up with germline, which may come from a read error. The chain uses TRBV5-1 and TRBJ2-1; TRBD1 matches at 7 bases. Germline V lookup: CDR1 SGHRS, CDR2 YFSETQ. This CDR3 region has 14 residues. CDR3 amino acids: CASSLGTVYNEQFF. The CDR3 DNA is TGTGCCAGCAGCTTGGGGACAGTTTACAATGAGCAGTTCTTC.

Points on this clonotype: This likely comes from a read error, as the CDR3 has no conserved phenylalanine or tryptophan at its end. The DNA is left out, because the CDR3 cannot be placed on it with certainty; the CDR3 is given as TCRdb lists it. The J gene is TRBJ2-7, the V gene TRBV6-1; the table's D call TRBD2 went unverified against the DNA. Including both end residues, the CDR3 is 15 amino acids long. Per germline, CDR1 MNHNS and CDR2 SASEGT. The CDR3 protein is CASSEPGLAPYEQYS.

This chain joins TRBV12-3 or TRBV12-4 and TRBJ2-2; TRBD1 might be the D (5 bases). The CDR3 loop spans 14 amino acids. Trimming pared 2 bases from V and 6 bases from J, leaving 10 bases between. In nucleotides, the CDR3 is TGTGCCAGCAGTTTACTAGGGGCCCCCGGGGAGCTGTTTTTT. Amino acid sequence: CASSLLGAPGELFF.

The CDR3 DNA reads TGTGCCAGCAGCGTAGTGGGGGCCTTAGGAGAGACCCAGTACTTC. Its translation is CASSVVGALGETQYF. The V and J genes are TRBV9 and TRBJ2-5; D perhaps matches TRBD1 (6 bases). From germline, CDR1 is SGDLS and CDR2 YYNGEE. Trimming removed 0 bases at V and 4 bases at J, with 13 bases between. This CDR3 is built from 15 residues.

This clonotype was observed a handful of times. The DNA for the CDR3 is TGCAGTGCTAGCGAGGAAAGCGGGAGGGCCCGCGGCGAGCAGTACTTC. This translates into CSASEESGRARGEQYF. This rearrangement joins TRBV20-1 to TRBJ2-7, with 10 nucleotides matching TRBD2. Germline trimming cut 3 bases from V and 6 bases from J; bases unmatched to any gene: 14. Looked up from germline, CDR1 is DFQATT and CDR2 is SNEGSKA (reference sequence). The CDR3 totals 16 residues.